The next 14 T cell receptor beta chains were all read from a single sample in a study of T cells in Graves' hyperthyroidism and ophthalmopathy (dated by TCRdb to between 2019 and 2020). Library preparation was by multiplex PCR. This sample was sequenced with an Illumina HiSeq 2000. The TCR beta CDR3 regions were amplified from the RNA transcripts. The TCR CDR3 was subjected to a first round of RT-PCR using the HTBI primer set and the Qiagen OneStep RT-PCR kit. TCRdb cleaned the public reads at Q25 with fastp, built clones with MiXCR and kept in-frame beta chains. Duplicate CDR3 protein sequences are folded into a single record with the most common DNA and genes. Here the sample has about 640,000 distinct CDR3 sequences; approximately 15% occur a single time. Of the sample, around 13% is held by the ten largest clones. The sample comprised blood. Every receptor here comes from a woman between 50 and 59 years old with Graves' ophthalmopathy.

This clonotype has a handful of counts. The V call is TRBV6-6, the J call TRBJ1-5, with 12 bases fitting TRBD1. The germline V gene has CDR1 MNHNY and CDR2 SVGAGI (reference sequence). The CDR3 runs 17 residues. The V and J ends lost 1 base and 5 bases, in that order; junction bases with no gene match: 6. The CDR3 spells CASSYFGTGGYDQPQHF. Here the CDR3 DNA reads TGTGCCAGCAGTTACTTCGGGACAGGGGGCTATGATCAGCCCCAGCATTTT.

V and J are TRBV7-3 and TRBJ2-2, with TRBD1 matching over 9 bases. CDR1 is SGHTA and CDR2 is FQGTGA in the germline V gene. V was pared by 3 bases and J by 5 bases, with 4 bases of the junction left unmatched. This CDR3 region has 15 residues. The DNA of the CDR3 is TGTGCCAGCAGCTTCCAGACAGGGGGGACCGGGGAGCTGTTTTTT. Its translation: CASSFQTGGTGELFF.

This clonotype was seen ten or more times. CDR3 in DNA: TGTGCCAGCAGCCAATTTCCTGGAGGGGGCCCGGTAGATACGCAGTATTTT. It codes for CASSQFPGGGPVDTQYF. The chain recombines TRBV14 with TRBJ2-3; D is possibly TRBD1 (7 bases). CDR1 is SGHDN, CDR2 FVKESK, per germline. Trimming took off 2 bases at V and 5 bases at J, with 20 bases between the two ends. This CDR3 has 17 residues.

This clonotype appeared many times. In DNA, the CDR3 is TGCGCCAGCAGCATCGGACAGACCCAGGGGACAGATACGCAGTATTTT. This translates into CASSIGQTQGTDTQYF. The rearrangement uses TRBV5-1 and TRBJ2-3; D is perhaps TRBD1 (6 bases). CDR1 is SGHRS, CDR2 YFSETQ, per germline. V lost 4 bases and J lost 3, with 18 bases in between. The CDR3 extends over 16 amino acids.

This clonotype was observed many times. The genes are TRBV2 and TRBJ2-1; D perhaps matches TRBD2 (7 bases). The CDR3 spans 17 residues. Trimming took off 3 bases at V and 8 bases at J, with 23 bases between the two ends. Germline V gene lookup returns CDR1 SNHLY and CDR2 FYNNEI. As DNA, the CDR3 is TGTGCCAGCAGTGAGCCCAGGAGGGGAGGGGGGGGCCATGAGCAGTTCTTC. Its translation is CASSEPRRGGGGHEQFF. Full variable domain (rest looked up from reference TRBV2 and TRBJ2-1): EPEVTQTPSHQVTQMGQEVILRCVPISNHLYFYWYRQILGQKVEFLVSFYNNEISEKSEIFDDQFSVERPDGSNFTLKIRSTKLEDSAMYFCASSEPRRGGGGHEQFFGPGTRLTVL.

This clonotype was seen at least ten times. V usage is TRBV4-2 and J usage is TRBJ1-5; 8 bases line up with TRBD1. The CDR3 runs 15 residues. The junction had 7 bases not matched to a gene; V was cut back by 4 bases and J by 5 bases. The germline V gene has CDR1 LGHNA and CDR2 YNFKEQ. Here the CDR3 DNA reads TGTGCCAGCAGCCCCTACGGACAGGGCGATCAGCCCCAGCATTTT. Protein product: CASSPYGQGDQPQHF.

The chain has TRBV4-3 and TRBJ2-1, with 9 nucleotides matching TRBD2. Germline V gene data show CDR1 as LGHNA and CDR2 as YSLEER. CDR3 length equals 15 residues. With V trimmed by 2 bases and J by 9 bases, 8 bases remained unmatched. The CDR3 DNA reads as TGCGCCAGCAGCCAATTAGCGGGAGATCACATTGAGCAGTTCTTC. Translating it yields CASSQLAGDHIEQFF.

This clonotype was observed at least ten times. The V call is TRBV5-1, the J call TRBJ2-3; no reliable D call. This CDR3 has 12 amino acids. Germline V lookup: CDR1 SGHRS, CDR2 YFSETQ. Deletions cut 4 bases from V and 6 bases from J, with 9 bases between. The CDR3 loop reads CASSDRRDTQYF. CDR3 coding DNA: TGCGCCAGCAGCGACCGGCGCGATACGCAGTATTTT.

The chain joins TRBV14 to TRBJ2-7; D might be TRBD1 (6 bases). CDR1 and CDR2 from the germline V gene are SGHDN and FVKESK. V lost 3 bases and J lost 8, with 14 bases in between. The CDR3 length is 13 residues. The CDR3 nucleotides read TGTGCCAGCAGCCAGCTACAGGGTATGAAGCAGTACTTC. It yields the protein CASSQLQGMKQYF.

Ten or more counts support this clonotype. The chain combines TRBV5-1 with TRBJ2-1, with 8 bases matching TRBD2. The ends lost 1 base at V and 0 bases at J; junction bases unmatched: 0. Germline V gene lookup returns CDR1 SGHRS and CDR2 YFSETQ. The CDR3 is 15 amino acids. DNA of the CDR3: TGCGCCAGCAGCTTGCGGGAGGGCTCCTACAATGAGCAGTTCTTC. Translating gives CASSLREGSYNEQFF.

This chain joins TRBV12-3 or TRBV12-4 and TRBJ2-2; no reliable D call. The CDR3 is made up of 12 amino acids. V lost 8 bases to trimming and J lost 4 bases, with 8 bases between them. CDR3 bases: TGTGCCAGCCTTGAGGCCACCGGGGAGCTGTTTTTT. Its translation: CASLEATGELFF.

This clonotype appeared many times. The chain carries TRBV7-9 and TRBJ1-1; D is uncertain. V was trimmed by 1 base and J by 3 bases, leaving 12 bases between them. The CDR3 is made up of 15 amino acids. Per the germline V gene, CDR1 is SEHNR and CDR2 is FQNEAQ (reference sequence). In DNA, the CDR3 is TGTGCCAGCAGCTTAGTTCTTCAGTTGCACACTGAAGCTTTCTTT. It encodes CASSLVLQLHTEAFF.

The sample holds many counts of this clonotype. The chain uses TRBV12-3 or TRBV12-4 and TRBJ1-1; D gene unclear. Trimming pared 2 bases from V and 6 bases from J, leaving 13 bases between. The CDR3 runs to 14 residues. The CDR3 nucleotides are TGTGCCAGCAGTTTAAAGGTCTCAAGCGCTGAAGCTTTCTTT. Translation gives CASSLKVSSAEAFF.

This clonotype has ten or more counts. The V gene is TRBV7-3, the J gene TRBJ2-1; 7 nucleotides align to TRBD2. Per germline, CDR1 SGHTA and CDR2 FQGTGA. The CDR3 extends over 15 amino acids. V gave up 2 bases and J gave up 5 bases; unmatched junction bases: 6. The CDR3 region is CASSLRGTTNNEQFF. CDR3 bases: TGTGCCAGCAGCTTACGCGGGACTACTAACAATGAGCAGTTCTTC. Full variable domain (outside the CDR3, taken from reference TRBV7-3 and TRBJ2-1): GAGVSQTPSNKVTEKGKYVELRCDPISGHTALYWYRQSLGQGPEFLIYFQGTGAADDSGLPNDRFFAVRPEGSVSTLKIQRTERGDSAVYLCASSLRGTTNNEQFFGPGTRLTVL.